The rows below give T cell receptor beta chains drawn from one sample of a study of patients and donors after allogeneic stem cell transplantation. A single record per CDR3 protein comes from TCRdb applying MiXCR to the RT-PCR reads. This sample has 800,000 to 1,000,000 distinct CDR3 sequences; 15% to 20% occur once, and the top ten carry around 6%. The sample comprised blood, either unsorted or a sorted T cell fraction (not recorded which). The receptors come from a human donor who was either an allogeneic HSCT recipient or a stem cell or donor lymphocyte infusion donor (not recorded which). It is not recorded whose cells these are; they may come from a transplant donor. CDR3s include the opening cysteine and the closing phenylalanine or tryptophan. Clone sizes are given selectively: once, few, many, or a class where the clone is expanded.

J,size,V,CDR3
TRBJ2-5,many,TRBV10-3,CAIKAAETQYF
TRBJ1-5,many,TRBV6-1,CASRTSGTVNQPQHF
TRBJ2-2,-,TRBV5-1,CASSLASGQVPTGELFF
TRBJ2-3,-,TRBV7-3,CASSSTGVYRDTQYF
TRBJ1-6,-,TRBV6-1,CASSRDRNYNSPLHF
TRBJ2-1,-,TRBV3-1,CATGRDGNEQFF
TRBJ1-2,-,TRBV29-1,CSAWTGGLPNYGYTF
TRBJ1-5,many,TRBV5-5,CASSLSVWVGGNQPQHF
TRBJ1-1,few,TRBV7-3,CASSLGGGRPEAFF
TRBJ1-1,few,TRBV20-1,CSARDPNRPRNTEAFF
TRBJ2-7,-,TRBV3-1,CASSQSGAWEYEQYF
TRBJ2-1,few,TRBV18,CASSASVTYSNEQFF